The rows below give T cell receptor beta chains drawn from one sample of a study of identical twins. TCRdb fed the 5' RACE reads into MiXCR, producing one record per CDR3 protein. Of some 730,000 distinct CDR3 sequences in the sample, about 20% were seen once. This sample also appeared in a second study, on T cells expressing NK-cell markers.

The sequencing sample was made of PBMCs. Receptors were obtained from a woman under 30 in good health. CDR3s include the opening cysteine and the closing phenylalanine or tryptophan. Fields, in order: clone size, V gene, CDR3 protein. The listing skips clone size in some rows; elsewhere it reads once, few, many or a size class.

few,TRBV18,CASSQTSAIYNEQFF
few,TRBV9,CAASQGAGGNTGELFF
-,TRBV7-2,CASSRGTLNEQFF
many,TRBV10-3,CAIGARDTQYF
-,TRBV5-1,CASSLVLGSGRNEQYF
many,TRBV10-3,CAIGVETQYF
many,TRBV12-3/TRBV12-4,CASRNDVYEQYF
-,TRBV4-3,CASSPTRGLSDEQFF
-,TRBV5-5,CASSYGLARNTGELFF
-,TRBV30,CAWQGDANTIYF
-,TRBV12-3/TRBV12-4,CASSLSGDQNTEAFF
few,TRBV5-5,CASSSGGLASTDTQYF
-,TRBV6-5,CASRTWATEAFF
-,TRBV2,CASSVASGMNDQFF
few,TRBV5-1,CASSLGGRTNEKLFF
few,TRBV5-6,CASSHTGLSDQPQHF
-,TRBV18,CASSPSGLAVYNEQFF
-,TRBV12-3/TRBV12-4,CASSLTGGPSYEQYF
few,TRBV29-1,CSVSPGADNQPQHF
few,TRBV7-2,CASSSSSGQTDTQYF
-,TRBV4-3,CASSQDTQHYEQYF
few,TRBV7-2,CASSSWGSLESEQFF
few,TRBV11-1,CASSLVGGANSGANVLTF
-,TRBV12-3/TRBV12-4,CASGWTGSQHF
few,TRBV11-2,CASSMGRYSGSLDTQYF
-,TRBV4-3,CASSQDPLGIRQYF
few,TRBV20-1,CSAPSRGGRDEQYF
-,TRBV9,CASSVAPGGDQPQHF
-,TRBV5-1,CASSFTSGGVDTQYF
-,TRBV4-1,CASSQVGSGDEAQYF
-,TRBV20-1,CSAYRGTYEQYF
-,TRBV5-1,CASSLELVRTDTQYF
-,TRBV20-1,CSASSRGHTEAFF
-,TRBV5-1,CASSPRVGTGDLYEQFF
few,TRBV7-9,CASSQGQGLAYEQYF
few,TRBV7-8,CASSLGTSGLSHYEQYF
few,TRBV5-1,CASKGQGATDTQYF
many,TRBV10-3,CAISESREYGYTF
-,TRBV15,CATSRDVNYEQYF
-,TRBV6-1,CASSAQPMNTEAFF
-,TRBV2,CASSVLASVGDTQYF